This T cell receptor (beta chain) appears in the sequencing data of a study of shared clonotypes between healthy human individuals. V was pared by 5 bases and J by 0 bases, with 10 bases of the junction left unmatched. Germline lookup yields CDR1 MGHRA and CDR2 YSYEKL. This CDR3 comprises 19 residues. This was a deep-level run. This table comes from immunoSEQ multiplex PCR, and its TCRdb copy is limited to in-frame clones, with some not included. Of some 2,100,000 clones listed, around 95% were seen once; the top ten hold 0.1% to 0.15%. This sequence was found in a man aged 18 to 29 in good health. V and J are TRBV4-1 and TRBJ2-1, with 13 bases fitting TRBD2. Input material: naive CD4+ T cells sorted from blood. The subset here: CD45RA+ positively selected. The CDR3 coding sequence is TGCGCCAGCAGCGTCAGACTAGCGGGGGGTCCGAGCTCCTACAATGAGCAGTTCTTC. Protein product: CASSVRLAGGPSSYNEQFF.